The source of this T cell receptor (beta chain) is a study of control samples from healthy donors and cancer patients. This CDR3 contains 15 residues. Germline V CDR1 and CDR2: MNHNY, SVGAGI (reference sequence). J gave up 1 base and V 6 bases, and 4 bases lay outside the gene matches. The assay was immunoSEQ multiplex PCR, and TCRdb's table has in-frame clones only and misses some. In the table there are approximately 90,000 clones, about 82% of which are singletons. The chain employs TRBV6-6 and TRBJ1-5; 9 bases align to TRBD1. The TCR comes from a man aged 30 to 45 in good health. Source material: blood. CDR3 DNA sequence: TGTGCCAGCAGCGAACAGGGGGCGAGCAATCAGCCCCAGCATTTT. Translating it yields CASSEQGASNQPQHF.